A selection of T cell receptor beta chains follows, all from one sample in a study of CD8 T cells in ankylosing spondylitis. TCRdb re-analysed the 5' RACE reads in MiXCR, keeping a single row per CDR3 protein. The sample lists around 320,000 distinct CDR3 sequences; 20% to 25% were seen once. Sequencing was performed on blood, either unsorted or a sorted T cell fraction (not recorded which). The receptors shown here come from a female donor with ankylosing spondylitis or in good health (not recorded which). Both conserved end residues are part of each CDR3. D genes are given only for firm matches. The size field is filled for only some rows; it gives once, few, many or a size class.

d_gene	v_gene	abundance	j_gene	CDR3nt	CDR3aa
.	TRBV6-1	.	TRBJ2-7	TGTGCCAGCAGTGAGCAGGGGACGTCCTACGAGCAGTACTTC	CASSEQGTSYEQYF
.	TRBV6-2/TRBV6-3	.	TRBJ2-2	TGTGCCAGCAGGACTATCTCTAGTGGGAGTTTGATGAACACCGGGGAGCTGTTTTTT	CASRTISSGSLMNTGELFF
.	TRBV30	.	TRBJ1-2	TGTGCCTGGAGTACAGGGTCTGGCTACACCTTC	CAWSTGSGYTF
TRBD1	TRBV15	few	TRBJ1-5	TGTGCCACCAGCAGAGATCTGGACAGGGAAGATCAGCCCCAGCATTTT	CATSRDLDREDQPQHF
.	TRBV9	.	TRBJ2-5	TGTGCCAGCAGCGTAGCGGAGGGGAAAGAGACCCAGTACTTC	CASSVAEGKETQYF
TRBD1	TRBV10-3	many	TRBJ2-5	TGTGCCATCATGGCAGGGGGTGGAGAGACCCAGTACTTC	CAIMAGGGETQYF
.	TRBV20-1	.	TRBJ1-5	TGCAGTGCTAGTAGGGGGTCAAACGCCGGGGGGAAGCCCCAGCATTTT	CSASRGSNAGGKPQHF
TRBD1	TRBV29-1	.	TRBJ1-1	TGCAGCGTCACTCCGGGACAGACTCACACTGAAGCTTTCTTT	CSVTPGQTHTEAFF
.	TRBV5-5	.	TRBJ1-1	TGTGCCTGCGCGGGGAACACTGAAGCTTTCTTT	CACAGNTEAFF
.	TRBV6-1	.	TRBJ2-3	TGTGCCAGCACCACCGGACGCTCAGATACGCAGTATTTT	CASTTGRSDTQYF
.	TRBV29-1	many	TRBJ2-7	TGCAGCGTTGGAGGGGGTGGAAACGAGCAGTACTTC	CSVGGGGNEQYF
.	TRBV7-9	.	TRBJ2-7	TGTGCCAGCAGCCTTACTAGGTTTGCGGACGAGCAGTACTTC	CASSLTRFADEQYF